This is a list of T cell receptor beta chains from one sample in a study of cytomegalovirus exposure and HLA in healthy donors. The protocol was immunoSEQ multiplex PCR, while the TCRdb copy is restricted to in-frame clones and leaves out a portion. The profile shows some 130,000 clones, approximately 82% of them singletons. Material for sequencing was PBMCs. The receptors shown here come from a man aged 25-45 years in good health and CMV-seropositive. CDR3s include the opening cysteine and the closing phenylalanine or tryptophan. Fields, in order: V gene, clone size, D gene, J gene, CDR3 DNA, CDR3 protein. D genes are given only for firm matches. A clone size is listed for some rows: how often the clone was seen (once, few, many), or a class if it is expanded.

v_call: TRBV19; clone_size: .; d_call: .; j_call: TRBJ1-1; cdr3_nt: TGTGCCAGTAGACCCAAAGGTTTAGCGCTGAACACTGAAGCTTTCTTT; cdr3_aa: CASRPKGLALNTEAFF
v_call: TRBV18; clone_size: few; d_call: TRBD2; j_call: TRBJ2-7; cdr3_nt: TGTGCCAGCTCACCACTGATAACTAGCGGGAGCCACGAGCAGTACTTC; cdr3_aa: CASSPLITSGSHEQYF
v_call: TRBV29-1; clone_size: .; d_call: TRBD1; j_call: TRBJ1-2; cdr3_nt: TGCAGCGTCGGCTCCGGGACAGGGGGCTGGGATGGCTACACCTTC; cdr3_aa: CSVGSGTGGWDGYTF
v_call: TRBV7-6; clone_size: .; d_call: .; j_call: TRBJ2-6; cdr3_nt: TGTGCCAGCAAGGGGGTCCTCTCTGGGGCCAACGTCCTGACTTTC; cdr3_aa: CASKGVLSGANVLTF
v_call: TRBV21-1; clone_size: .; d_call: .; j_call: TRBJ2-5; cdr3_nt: TGTGCCAGCAGCACACGTCGAGAGGGAAGTATTTACGTGGAGACCCAGTACTTC; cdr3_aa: CASSTRREGSIYVETQYF
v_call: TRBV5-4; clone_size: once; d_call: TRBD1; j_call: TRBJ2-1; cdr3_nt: TGTGCCAGCAGCCCGGGACAGGGGCAGGGGTACAATGAGCAGTTCTTC; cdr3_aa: CASSPGQGQGYNEQFF
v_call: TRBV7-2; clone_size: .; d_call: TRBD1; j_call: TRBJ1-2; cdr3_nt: TGTGCCAGCAGCGACGGGACAGGGAGGTATGGCTACACCTTC; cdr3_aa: CASSDGTGRYGYTF
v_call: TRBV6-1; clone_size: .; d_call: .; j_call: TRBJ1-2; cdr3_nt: TGTGCCAGCAGTCGACAAGGCGATGGCTACACCTTC; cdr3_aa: CASSRQGDGYTF
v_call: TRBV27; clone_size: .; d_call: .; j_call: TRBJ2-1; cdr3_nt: TGTGCCAGCACCCCCGCGGGGCTCAAGTACAATGAGCAGTTCTTC; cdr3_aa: CASTPAGLKYNEQFF
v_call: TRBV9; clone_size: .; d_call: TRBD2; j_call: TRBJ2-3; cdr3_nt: TGTGCCAGCAGCGGACTAGCGGGTATCAGCACAGATACGCAGTATTTT; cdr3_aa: CASSGLAGISTDTQYF
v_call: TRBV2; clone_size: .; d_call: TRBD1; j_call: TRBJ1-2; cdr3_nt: TGTGCCAGCAGTCCGCAGGGGGCTAGCGGCTACACCTTC; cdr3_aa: CASSPQGASGYTF
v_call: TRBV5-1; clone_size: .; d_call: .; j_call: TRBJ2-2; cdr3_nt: TGCGCCAGCAGCCCGTCCTCTCAGATACAGGGAAGCACCGGGGAGCTGTTTTTT; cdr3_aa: CASSPSSQIQGSTGELFF
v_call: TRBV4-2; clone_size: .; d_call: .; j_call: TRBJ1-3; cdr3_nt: TGTGCCAGCAGCCAAGATCTCCCAAACACCATATATTTT; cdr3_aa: CASSQDLPNTIYF
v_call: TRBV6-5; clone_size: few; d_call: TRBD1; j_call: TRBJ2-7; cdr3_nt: TGTGCCAGCAGCCTCGAAACCGGGACAGGGGTGCGGCAGTACTTC; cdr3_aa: CASSLETGTGVRQYF
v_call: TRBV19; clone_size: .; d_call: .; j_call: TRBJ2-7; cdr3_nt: TGTGCCAGTAGTCAGGGGAACGAGCAGTACTTC; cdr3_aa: CASSQGNEQYF
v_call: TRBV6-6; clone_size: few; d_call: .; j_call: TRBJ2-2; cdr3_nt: TGTGCCAGCAGTAACCACGGACAGAACACCGGGGAGCTGTTTTTT; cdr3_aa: CASSNHGQNTGELFF
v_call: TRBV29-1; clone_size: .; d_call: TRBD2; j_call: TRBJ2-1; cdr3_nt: TGCAGCGTTGTATTCGGTCTGAGTGGGCAGGGACTAAGGAATGAGCAGTTCTTC; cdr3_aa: CSVVFGLSGQGLRNEQFF
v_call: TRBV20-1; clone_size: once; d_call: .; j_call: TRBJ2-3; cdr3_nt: TGCAGTGCGAGATACACAGATACGCAGTATTTT; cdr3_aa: CSARYTDTQYF
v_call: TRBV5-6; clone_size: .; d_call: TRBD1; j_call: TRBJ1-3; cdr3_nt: TGTGCCAGCAGGCCTACAGGGGGAGGAAACACCATATATTTT; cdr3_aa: CASRPTGGGNTIYF
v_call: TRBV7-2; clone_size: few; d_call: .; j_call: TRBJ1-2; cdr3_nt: TGTGCCAGCAGCTTAGCACAGGGTAACTATGGCTACACCTTC; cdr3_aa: CASSLAQGNYGYTF
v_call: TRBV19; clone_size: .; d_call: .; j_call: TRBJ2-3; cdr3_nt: TGTGCCAGCGCAGCGGGTAACACAGATACGCAGTATTTT; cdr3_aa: CASAAGNTDTQYF
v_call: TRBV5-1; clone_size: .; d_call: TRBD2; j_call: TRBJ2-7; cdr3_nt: TGCGCCAGCAGGGAAGCGGGAGGAAACTACTACGAGCAGTACTTC; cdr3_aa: CASREAGGNYYEQYF
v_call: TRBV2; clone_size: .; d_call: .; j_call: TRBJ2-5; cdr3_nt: TGTGCCAGCAAAATCCAGCGGGCCCTCCAAGAGACCCAGTACTTC; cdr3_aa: CASKIQRALQETQYF
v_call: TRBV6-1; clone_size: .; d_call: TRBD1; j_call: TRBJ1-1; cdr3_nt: TGTGCCAGCAGTCGTCCCGGGACAGGGAGCACTGAAGCTTTCTTT; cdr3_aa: CASSRPGTGSTEAFF
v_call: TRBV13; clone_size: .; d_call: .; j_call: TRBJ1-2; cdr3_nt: TGTGCCAGCAGCCCTCTCGGCGGGGACTTCGGCTACACCTTC; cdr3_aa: CASSPLGGDFGYTF
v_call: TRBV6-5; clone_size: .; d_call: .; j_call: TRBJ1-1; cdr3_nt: TGTGCCAGCAGTTACTCAGGGGGACCGAACACTGAAGCTTTCTTT; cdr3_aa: CASSYSGGPNTEAFF
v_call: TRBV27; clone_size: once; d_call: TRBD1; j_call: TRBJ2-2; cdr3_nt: TGTGCCAGCAGACCCGACAGGGACAACACCGGGGAGCTGTTTTTT; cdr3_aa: CASRPDRDNTGELFF
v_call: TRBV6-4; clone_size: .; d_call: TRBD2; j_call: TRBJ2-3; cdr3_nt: TGTGCCAGCAGTGACCCCCTCCGGCGACTAGCGGGACCGAGGGGGTTTAGCACAGATACGCAGTATTTT; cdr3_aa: CASSDPLRRLAGPRGFSTDTQYF
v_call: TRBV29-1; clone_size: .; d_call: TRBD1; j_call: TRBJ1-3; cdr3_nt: TGCAGCGCCAGGGACAGGGATTACACCATATATTTT; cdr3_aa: CSARDRDYTIYF
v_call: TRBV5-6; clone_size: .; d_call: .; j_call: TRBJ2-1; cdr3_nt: TGTGCCAGCAGCTCATTAGACAGGAGGATCAATGAGCAGTTCTTC; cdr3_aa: CASSSLDRRINEQFF
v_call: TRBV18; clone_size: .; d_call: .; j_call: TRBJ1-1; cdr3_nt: TGTGCCAGCTCATCAATACAGGCGGGGGACACTGAAGCTTTCTTT; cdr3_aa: CASSSIQAGDTEAFF
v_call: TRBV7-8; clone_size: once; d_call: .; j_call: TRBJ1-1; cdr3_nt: TGTGCCAGCAGCGGGAGGCCGGATGGGAACACTGAAGCTTTCTTT; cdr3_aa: CASSGRPDGNTEAFF
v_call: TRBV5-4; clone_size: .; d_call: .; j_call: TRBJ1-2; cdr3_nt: TGTGCCAGCAGCTTGACAGGGCGGGACTATGGCTACACCTTC; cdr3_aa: CASSLTGRDYGYTF
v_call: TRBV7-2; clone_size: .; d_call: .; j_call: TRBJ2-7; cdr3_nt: TGTGCCAGCAGCCCGGATCAACAGGCCTACGAGCAGTACTTC; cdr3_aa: CASSPDQQAYEQYF
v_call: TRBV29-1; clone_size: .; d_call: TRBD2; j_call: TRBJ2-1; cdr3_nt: TGCAGCGTTGAAGGGCTAGCGGGGGGGCCGGGGGGCAATGAGCAGTTCTTC; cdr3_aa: CSVEGLAGGPGGNEQFF
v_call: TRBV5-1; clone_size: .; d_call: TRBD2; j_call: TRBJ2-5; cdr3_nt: TGCGCCAGCAGGCCGGGACTACAAGAGACCCAGTACTTC; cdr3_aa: CASRPGLQETQYF
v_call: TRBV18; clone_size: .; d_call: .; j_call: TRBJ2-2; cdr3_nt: TGTGCCAGCTCGCAGCGGACGGAGACCGGGGAGCTGTTTTTT; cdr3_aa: CASSQRTETGELFF
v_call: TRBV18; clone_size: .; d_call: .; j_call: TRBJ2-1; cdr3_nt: TGTGCCAGCTTCCCGGGGGGCATGAATGAGCAGTTCTTC; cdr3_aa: CASFPGGMNEQFF
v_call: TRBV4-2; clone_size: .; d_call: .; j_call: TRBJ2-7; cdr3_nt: TGTGCCAGCAGCCAAGAACAAAGAGGAACCTACGAGCAGTACTTC; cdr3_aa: CASSQEQRGTYEQYF
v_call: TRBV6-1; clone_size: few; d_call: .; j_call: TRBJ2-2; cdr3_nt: TGTGCCAGCAGTGAATCGAGAGCTCGGTGGTGGACCGGGGAGCTGTTTTTT; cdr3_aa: CASSESRARWWTGELFF
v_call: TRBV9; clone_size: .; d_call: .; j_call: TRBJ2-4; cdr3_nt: TGTGCCAGCAGCGTGCGGGACAGTGTCCCAAACATTCAGTACTTC; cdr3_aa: CASSVRDSVPNIQYF
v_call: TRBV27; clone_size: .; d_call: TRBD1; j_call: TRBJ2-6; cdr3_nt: TGTGCCAGCAGTTTAGAGGGGGCCGGCTCTGGGGCCAACGTCCTGACTTTC; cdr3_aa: CASSLEGAGSGANVLTF
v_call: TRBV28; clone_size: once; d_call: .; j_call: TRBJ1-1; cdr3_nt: TGTGCCAGCAGTGAGGGTGGGAACACTGAAGCTTTCTTT; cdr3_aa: CASSEGGNTEAFF
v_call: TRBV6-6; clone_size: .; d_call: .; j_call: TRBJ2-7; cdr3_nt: TGTGCCAGCAGTTATGGGGGGACCTCCGACGAGCAGTACTTC; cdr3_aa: CASSYGGTSDEQYF
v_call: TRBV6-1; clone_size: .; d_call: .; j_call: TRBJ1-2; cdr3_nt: TGTGCCAGCAGTGAAATCAGGAACGGGAGGGATGGCTACACCTTC; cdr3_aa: CASSEIRNGRDGYTF
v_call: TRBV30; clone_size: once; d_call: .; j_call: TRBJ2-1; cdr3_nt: TGTGCCTGGAGTGGGCTAGCGCGAGGTAGATCCAATGAGCAGTTCTTC; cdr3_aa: CAWSGLARGRSNEQFF
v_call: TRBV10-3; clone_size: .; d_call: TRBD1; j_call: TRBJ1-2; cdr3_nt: TGTGCCATCAGTGACAGACAGGGGGTGGATGGCTACACCTTC; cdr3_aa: CAISDRQGVDGYTF
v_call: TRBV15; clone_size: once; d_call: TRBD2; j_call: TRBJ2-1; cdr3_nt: TGTGCCTCTAGACGGGAGGGAACCTACAATGAGCAGTTCTTC; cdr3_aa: CASRREGTYNEQFF
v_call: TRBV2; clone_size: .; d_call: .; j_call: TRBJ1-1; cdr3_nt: TGTGCCAGCCGACAGGACTCGAACACTGAAGCTTTCTTT; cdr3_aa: CASRQDSNTEAFF
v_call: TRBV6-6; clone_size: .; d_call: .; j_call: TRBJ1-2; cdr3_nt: TGTGCCAGCAGCCCGTGGCCCAACTATGGCTACACCTTC; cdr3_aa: CASSPWPNYGYTF
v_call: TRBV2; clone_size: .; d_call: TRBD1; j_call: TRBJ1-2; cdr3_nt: TGTGCCAGCGCGGTGACAGGGGCTCAAACTGGCTACACCTTC; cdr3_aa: CASAVTGAQTGYTF
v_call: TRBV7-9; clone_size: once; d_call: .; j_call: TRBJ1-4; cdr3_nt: TGTGCCAGCAGCTTTGCCAGGGAGGGTGAAAAACTGTTTTTT; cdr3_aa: CASSFAREGEKLFF
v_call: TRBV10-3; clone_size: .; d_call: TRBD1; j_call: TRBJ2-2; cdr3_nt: TGTGCCATCAGTGCTGGGACAGCCAACACCGGGGAGCTGTTTTTT; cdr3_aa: CAISAGTANTGELFF